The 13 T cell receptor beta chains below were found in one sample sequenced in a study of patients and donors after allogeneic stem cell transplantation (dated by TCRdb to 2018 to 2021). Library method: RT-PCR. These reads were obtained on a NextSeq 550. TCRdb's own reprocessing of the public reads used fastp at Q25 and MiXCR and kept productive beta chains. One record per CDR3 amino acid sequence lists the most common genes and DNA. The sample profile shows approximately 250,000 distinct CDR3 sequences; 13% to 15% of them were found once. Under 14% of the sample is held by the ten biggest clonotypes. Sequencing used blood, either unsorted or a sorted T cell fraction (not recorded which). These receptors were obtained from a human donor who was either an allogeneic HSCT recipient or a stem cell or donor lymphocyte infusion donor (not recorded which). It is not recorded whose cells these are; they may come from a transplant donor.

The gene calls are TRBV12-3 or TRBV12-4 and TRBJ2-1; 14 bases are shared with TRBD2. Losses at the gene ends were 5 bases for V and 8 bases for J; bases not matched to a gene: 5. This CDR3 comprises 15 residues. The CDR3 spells CASSTSTSGGDEQFF. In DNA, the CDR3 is TGTGCCAGCAGTACCTCGACTAGCGGGGGGGATGAGCAGTTCTTC.

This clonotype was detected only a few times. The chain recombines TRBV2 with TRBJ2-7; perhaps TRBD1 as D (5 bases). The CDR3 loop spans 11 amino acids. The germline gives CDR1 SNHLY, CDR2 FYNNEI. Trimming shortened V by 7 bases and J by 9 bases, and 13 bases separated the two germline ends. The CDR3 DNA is TGTGCCAGCAACCAGGGCCCCGGGCAGTACTTC. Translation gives CASNQGPGQYF.

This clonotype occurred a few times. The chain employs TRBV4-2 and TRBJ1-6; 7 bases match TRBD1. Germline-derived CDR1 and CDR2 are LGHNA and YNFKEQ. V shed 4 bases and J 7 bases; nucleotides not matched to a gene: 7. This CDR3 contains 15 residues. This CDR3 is CASSPEHRGNSPLHF. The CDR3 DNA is TGTGCCAGCAGCCCTGAACACAGGGGAAATTCACCCCTCCACTTT.

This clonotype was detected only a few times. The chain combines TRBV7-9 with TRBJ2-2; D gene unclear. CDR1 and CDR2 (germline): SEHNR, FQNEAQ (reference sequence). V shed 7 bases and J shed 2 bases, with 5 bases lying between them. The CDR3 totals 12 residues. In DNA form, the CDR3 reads TGTGCCAGCATCTCCAACACCGGGGAGCTGTTTTTT. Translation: CASISNTGELFF. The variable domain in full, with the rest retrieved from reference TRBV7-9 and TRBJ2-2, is DTGVSQNPRHKITKRGQNVTFRCDPISEHNRLYWYRQTLGQGPEFLTYFQNEAQLEKSRLLSDRFSAERPKGSFSTLEIQRTEQGDSAMYLCASISNTGELFFGEGSRLTVL.

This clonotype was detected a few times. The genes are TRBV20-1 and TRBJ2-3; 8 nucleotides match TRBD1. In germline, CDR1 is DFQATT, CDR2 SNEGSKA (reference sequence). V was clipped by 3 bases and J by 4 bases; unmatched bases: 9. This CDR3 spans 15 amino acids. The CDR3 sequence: CSASIRQGLADTQYF. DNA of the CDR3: TGCAGTGCTAGCATCCGACAGGGGCTCGCAGATACGCAGTATTTT.

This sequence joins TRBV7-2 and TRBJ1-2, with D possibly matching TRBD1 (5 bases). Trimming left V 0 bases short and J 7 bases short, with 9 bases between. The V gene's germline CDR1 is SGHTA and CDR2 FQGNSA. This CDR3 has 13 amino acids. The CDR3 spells CASSLASGPGYTF. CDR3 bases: TGTGCCAGCAGCTTAGCGTCAGGGCCTGGCTACACCTTC.

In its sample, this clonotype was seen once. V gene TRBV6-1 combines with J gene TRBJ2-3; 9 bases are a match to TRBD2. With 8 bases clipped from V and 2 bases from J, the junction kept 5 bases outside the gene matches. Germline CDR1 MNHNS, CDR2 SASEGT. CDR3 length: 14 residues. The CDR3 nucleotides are TGTGCCAGCGTCTCTAGCGGGGTCACAGATACGCAGTATTTT. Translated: CASVSSGVTDTQYF.

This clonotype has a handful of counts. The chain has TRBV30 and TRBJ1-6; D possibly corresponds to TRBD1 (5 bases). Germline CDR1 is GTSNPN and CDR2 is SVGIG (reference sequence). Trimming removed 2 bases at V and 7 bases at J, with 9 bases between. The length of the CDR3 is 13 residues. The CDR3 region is CAWSKGKNSPLHF. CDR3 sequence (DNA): TGTGCCTGGAGTAAGGGGAAGAATTCACCCCTCCACTTT. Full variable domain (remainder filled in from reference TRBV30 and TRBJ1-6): SQTIHQWPATLVQPVGSPLSLECTVEGTSNPNLYWYRQAAGRGLQLLFYSVGIGQISSEVPQNLSASRPQDRQFILSSKKLLLSDSGFYLCAWSKGKNSPLHFGNGTRLTVT.

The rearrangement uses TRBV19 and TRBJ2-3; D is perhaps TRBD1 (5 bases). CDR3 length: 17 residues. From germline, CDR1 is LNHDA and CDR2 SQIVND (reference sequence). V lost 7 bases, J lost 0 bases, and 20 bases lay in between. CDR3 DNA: TGTGCCAGTACTAATAAGGGGCAGGGAAGTAGCACAGATACGCAGTATTTT. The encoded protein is CASTNKGQGSSTDTQYF.

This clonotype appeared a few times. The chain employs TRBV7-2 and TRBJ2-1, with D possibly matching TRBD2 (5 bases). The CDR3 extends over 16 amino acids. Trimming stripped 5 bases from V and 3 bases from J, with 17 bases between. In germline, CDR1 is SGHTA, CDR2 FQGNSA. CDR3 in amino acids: CASSASGSTFYNEQFF. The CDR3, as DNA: TGTGCCAGCAGCGCCTCGGGATCCACATTCTACAATGAGCAGTTCTTC.

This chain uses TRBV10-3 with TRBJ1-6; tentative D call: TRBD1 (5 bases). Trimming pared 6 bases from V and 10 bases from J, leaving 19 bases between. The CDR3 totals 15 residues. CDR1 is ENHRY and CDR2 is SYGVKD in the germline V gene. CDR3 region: CAISSERDGASPLHF. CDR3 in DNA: TGTGCCATCAGCTCTGAGAGGGACGGCGCCTCACCCCTCCACTTT.

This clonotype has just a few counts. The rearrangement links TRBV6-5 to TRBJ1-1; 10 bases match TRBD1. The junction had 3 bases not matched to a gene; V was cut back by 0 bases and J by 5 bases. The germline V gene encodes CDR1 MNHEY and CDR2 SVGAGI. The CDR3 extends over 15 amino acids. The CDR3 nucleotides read TGTGCCAGCAGTTACTCCCCGGACAGGGGGACTGAAGCTTTCTTT. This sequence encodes CASSYSPDRGTEAFF.

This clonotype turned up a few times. CDR3 protein: CASSLVGGRFDNEQFF. The CDR3 DNA reads TGCGCCAGCAGCTTGGTGGGGGGGCGGTTTGACAATGAGCAGTTCTTC. This chain joins TRBV5-1 and TRBJ2-1, with TRBD2 as a possible D gene (7 bases). CDR3 length equals 16 residues. Between the trimmed V and J ends, which lost 0 bases and 5 bases, there was a span of 15 bases. Germline values: CDR1 SGHRS, CDR2 YFSETQ. Full variable domain (outside the CDR3, taken from reference TRBV5-1 and TRBJ2-1): KAGVTQTPRYLIKTRGQQVTLSCSPISGHRSVSWYQQTPGQGLQFLFEYFSETQRNKGNFPGRFSGRQFSNSRSEMNVSTLELGDSALYLCASSLVGGRFDNEQFFGPGTRLTVL.